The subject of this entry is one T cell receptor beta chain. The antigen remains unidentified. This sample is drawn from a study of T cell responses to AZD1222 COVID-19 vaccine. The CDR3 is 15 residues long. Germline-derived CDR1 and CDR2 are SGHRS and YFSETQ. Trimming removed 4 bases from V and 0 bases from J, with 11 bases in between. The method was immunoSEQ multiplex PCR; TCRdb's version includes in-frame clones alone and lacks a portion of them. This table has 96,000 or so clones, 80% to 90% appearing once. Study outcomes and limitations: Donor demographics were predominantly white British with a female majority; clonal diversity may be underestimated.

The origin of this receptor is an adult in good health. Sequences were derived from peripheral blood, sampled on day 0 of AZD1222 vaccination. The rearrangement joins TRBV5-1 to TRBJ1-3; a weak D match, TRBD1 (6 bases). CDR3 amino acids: CASSPFRGSGNTIYF. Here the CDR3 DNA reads TGCGCCAGCAGCCCCTTCAGGGGCTCTGGAAACACCATATATTTT.